Listed here are 9 T cell receptor beta chains from one sample, sequenced in a study of blood T cell repertoires in COVID-19. TCRdb keeps only in-frame clones here, not all; method: immunoSEQ multiplex PCR. Seen here are 200,000 to 300,000 clones, roughly 79% observed once, and the top ten hold roughly 8%. Sequenced input: peripheral blood. Receptors were obtained from a woman older than 75 with COVID-19, enrolled during active disease.

The chain combines TRBV5-1 with TRBJ2-7; 8 bases align to TRBD1. The J segment lost 1 base and the V segment lost 4 bases, leaving 7 bases of the junction unmatched. This CDR3 region has 15 residues. The germline V gene has CDR1 SGHRS and CDR2 YFSETQ. The CDR3 reads CASSVSGTGSYEQYF. CDR3 DNA: TGCGCCAGCAGCGTCTCCGGGACAGGTTCCTACGAGCAGTACTTC.

The gene calls are TRBV4-1 and TRBJ2-7; TRBD1 agrees at 9 bases. CDR1 is MGHRA and CDR2 is YSYEKL in the germline V gene. The junction had 16 bases not matched to a gene; V was cut back by 4 bases and J by 9 bases. CDR3 size: 16 residues. Here the CDR3 reads CASSPLGRDRAVRQYF. The CDR3 bases are TGCGCCAGCAGCCCTTTAGGGCGGGACAGGGCCGTGAGGCAGTACTTC.

With regard to this clone: The same CDR3 arises from other DNA sequences in this sample as well. This sequence joins TRBV6-5 and TRBJ1-4; TRBD1 might be the D (5 bases). The CDR3 is made up of 16 amino acids. Germline-derived CDR1 and CDR2 are MNHEY and SVGAGI. Trimming took 4 bases from V and 0 from J, leaving 12 bases between them. CDR3 DNA: TGTGCCAGCAGTTCCTCCGCGACAGCAACTAATGAAAAACTGTTTTTT. It specifies CASSSSATATNEKLFF.

This clone has just one count. The rearrangement links TRBV2 to TRBJ2-7, with D possibly TRBD2 on 7 matching bases. With 3 bases removed from V and 0 bases from J, the gap between germline ends came to 12 bases. CDR1 and CDR2 (germline): SNHLY, FYNNEI. There are 15 residues in the CDR3. Here the CDR3 reads CASSEGGGPSYEQYF. CDR3 nucleotides: TGTGCCAGCAGTGAGGGGGGGGGCCCCTCCTACGAGCAGTACTTC. The whole variable domain, remainder taken from reference TRBV2 and TRBJ2-7, is EPEVTQTPSHQVTQMGQEVILRCVPISNHLYFYWYRQILGQKVEFLVSFYNNEISEKSEIFDDQFSVERPDGSNFTLKIRSTKLEDSAMYFCASSEGGGPSYEQYFGPGTRLTVT.

This sequence joins TRBV7-2 and TRBJ2-5, with D possibly TRBD2 on 6 matching bases. Between the trimmed V and J ends, which lost 7 bases and 5 bases, there was a span of 14 bases. The CDR3 has 13 amino acids. CDR1 is SGHTA, CDR2 FQGNSA, per germline. CDR3 bases: TGTGCCAGCACCCTTGCGGGGACGGAGACCCAGTACTTC. It codes for CASTLAGTETQYF.

The J gene is TRBJ2-1, the V gene TRBV12-5, with 8 bases matching TRBD2. V was pared by 6 bases and J by 9 bases, with 1 base of the junction left unmatched. From germline, CDR1 is LGHNT and CDR2 FRNRAP. The CDR3 is 11 amino acids. CDR3 in amino acids: CASGRGGEQFF. CDR3 nucleotides: TGTGCTAGTGGCCGGGGGGGTGAGCAGTTCTTC.

The V and J genes are TRBV19 and TRBJ2-2; 7 bases map to TRBD2. The CDR3 covers 14 residues. Germline V gene sequence: CDR1 LNHDA, CDR2 SQIVND (reference sequence). The V and J ends lost 4 bases and 2 bases, in that order; junction bases with no gene match: 1. Here the CDR3 reads CASSKRGNTGELFF. The CDR3 DNA reads as TGTGCCAGTAGTAAGCGGGGTAACACCGGGGAGCTGTTTTTT. Based on the CDR3 plus reference TRBV19 and TRBJ2-2, the full variable domain is DGGITQSPKYLFRKEGQNVTLSCEQNLNHDAMYWYRQDPGQGLRLIYYSQIVNDFQKGDIAEGYSVSREKKESFPLTVTSAQKNPTAFYLCASSKRGNTGELFFGEGSRLTVL.

The chain uses TRBV23-1 and TRBJ2-3; a possible D gene is TRBD1 (6 bases). TRBV23-1 is an open reading frame whose function is uncertain. Trimming removed 4 bases from V and 9 bases from J, with 26 bases in between. CDR3 length: 17 residues. For the CDR3, the DNA is TGCGCCAGCAGTCGGTCGAGGACAGCCTCTGGGCGGAAGACGCAGTATTTT. As protein: CASSRSRTASGRKTQYF.

The V and J genes are TRBV5-1 and TRBJ2-6; 8 nucleotides match TRBD1. Germline lookup yields CDR1 SGHRS and CDR2 YFSETQ. The CDR3 sequence is 17 residues long. Trimming took 3 bases from V and 4 from J; bases not matched to a gene: 9. The CDR3 reads CASSWGDRSGGANVLTF. In nucleotides, the CDR3 is TGCGCCAGCAGCTGGGGGGACAGGTCTGGCGGGGCCAACGTCCTGACTTTC.